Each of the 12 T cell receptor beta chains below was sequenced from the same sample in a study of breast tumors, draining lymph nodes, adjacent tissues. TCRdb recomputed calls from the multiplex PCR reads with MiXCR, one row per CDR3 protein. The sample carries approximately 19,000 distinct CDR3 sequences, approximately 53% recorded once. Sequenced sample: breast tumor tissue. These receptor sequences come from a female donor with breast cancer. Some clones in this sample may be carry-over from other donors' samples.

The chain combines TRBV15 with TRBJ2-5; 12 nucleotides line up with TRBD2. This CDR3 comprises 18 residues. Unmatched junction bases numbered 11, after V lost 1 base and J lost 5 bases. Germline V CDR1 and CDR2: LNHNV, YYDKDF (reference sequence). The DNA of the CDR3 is TGTGCCACCAGCAGAGCCTTTGGACTAGCGGGACCCATGGAGACCCAGTACTTC. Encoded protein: CATSRAFGLAGPMETQYF.

The CDR3 DNA sequence: TGCAGTCTCGCTGGTGCGGGAGGTACAGATACGCACAATGAGCAGTTCTTC. Translation: CSLAGAGGTDTHNEQFF. The chain has TRBV20-1 and TRBJ2-1, with 8 positions matching TRBD2. From germline, CDR1 is DFQATT and CDR2 SNEGSKA (reference sequence). The ends lost 8 bases at V and 5 bases at J; junction bases unmatched: 20. The CDR3 is 17 residues long.

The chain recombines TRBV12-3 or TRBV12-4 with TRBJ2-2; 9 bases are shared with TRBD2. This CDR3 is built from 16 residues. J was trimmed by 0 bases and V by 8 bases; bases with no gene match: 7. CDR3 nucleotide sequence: TGTGCCAGCCAACTAGCGGGTGGACCGAACACCGGGGAGCTGTTTTTT. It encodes CASQLAGGPNTGELFF.

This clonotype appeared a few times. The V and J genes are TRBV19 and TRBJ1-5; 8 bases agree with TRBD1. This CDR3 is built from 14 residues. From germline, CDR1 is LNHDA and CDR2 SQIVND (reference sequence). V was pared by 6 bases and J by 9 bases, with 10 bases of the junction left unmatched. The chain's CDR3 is CASSLGQDLGPQHF. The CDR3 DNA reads TGTGCCAGTAGCCTGGGACAGGACCTCGGGCCCCAGCATTTT.

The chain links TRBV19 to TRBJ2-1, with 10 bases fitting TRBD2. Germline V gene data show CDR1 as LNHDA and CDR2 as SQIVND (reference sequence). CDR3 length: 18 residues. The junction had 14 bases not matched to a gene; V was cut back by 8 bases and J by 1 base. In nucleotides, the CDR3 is TGTGCCAGTGGTGTAGATCTGGCTAGCGGGAGTTCCTACAATGAGCAGTTCTTC. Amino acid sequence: CASGVDLASGSSYNEQFF.

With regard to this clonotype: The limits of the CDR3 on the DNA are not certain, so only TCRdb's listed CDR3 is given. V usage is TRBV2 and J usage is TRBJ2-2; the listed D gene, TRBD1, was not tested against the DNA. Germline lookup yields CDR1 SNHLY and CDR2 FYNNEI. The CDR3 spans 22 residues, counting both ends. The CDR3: CASRWVGQETQYFGPGTGELFF.

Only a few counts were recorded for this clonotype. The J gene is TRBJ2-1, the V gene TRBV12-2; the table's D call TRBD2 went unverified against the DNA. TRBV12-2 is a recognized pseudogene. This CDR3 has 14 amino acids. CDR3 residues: CASRFGATSGSPFF. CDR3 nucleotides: TGTGCAAGTCGCTTCGGGGCAACTAGCGGGAGTCCGTTCTTC.

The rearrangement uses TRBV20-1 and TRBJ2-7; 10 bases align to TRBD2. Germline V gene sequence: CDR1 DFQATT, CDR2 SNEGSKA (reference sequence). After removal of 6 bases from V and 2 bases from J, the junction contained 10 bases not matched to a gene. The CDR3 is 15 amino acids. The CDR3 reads CSAEGLAEATYEQYF. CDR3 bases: TGCAGTGCGGAAGGACTAGCGGAGGCCACCTACGAGCAGTACTTC.

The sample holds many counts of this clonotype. In DNA, the CDR3 is TGTGCCAGCACCCGGACTCCTTACAATGAGCAGTTCTTC. This sequence encodes CASTRTPYNEQFF. The J gene is TRBJ2-1, the V gene TRBV2; the D gene is possibly TRBD2 (5 bases). This CDR3 contains 13 residues. V lost 7 bases to trimming and J lost 4 bases, with 11 bases between them. Germline V gene sequence: CDR1 SNHLY, CDR2 FYNNEI.

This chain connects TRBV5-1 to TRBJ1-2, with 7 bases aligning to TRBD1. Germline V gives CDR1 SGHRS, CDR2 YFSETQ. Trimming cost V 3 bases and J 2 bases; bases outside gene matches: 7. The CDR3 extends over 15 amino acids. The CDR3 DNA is TGCGCCAGCAGCTCATTCGGACAGGAGAACTATGGCTACACCTTC. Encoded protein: CASSSFGQENYGYTF.

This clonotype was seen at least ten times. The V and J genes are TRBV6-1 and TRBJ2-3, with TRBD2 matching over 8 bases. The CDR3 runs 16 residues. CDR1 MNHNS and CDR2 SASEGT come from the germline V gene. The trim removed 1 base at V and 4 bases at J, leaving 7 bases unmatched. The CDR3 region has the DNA TGTGCCAGCAGTGAAGTCGGCGGGAGGCTCGCAGATACGCAGTATTTT. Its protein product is CASSEVGGRLADTQYF.

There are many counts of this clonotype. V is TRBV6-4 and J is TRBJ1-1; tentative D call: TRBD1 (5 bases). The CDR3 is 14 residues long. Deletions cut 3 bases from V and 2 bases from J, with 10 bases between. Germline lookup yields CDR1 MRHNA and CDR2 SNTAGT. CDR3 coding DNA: TGTGCCAGCAGTGAATCGGGGGGAAACACTGAAGCTTTCTTT. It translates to CASSESGGNTEAFF.